This TCR beta chain came from a study of post-analysis software for immune sequencing data. The wider study: Disease courses included relapsing-remitting, secondary progressive and progressive-relapsing multiple sclerosis. Findings of the study overall: People with multiple sclerosis had a significantly lower normalized Chao1 diversity than controls did. Pronounced co-clustering by F measure was evident among identically batched samples.

As concerns this clonotype: The antigen is unknown.

Unique molecular identifiers were present in the TCR beta cDNA libraries. With roughly 0.85 to 11 million T cells as the source, roughly 0.5 million cDNA molecules resulted. A single record per CDR3 protein comes from TCRdb applying MiXCR to the PCR reads. The table has roughly 800,000 distinct CDR3 sequences, just over 45% seen once. This TCR was recovered from a girl between 10 and 17 years old with multiple sclerosis. Sequencing used blood.

Written as DNA, the CDR3 is TGTGCCAGCAGCCCAGGGAGTGGAGTAGATACGCAGTATTTT. Translation gives CASSPGSGVDTQYF. The chain carries TRBV4-2 and TRBJ2-3; perhaps D is TRBD1 or TRBD2 (5 bases each). V gave up 4 bases and J gave up 5 bases, with 13 bases separating them. The CDR3 consists of 14 residues. In germline, CDR1 is LGHNA, CDR2 YNFKEQ.